The source of this T cell receptor beta chain is a study of early T cells in non-severe SARS-CoV-2 infection. On the study more broadly: The authors sequenced bulk RNA from unsorted whole blood, leaving chains unpaired.

Unique molecular identifiers were added to individual cDNA molecules. TCRdb ran MiXCR on the 5' RACE reads and lists one entry per CDR3 protein. The repertoire includes more than 85,000 distinct CDR3 sequences, over 15% of them detected once, and 1.3% sits in the top ten. Note on this clonotype: Its cognate antigen is unknown.

V was shortened by 0 bases and J by 4 bases, with 6 bases between the two germline ends. The CDR3 extends over 12 amino acids. Germline-derived CDR1 and CDR2 are SQVTM and ANQGSEA. Study results and limitations: The study's VDJdb matching favored anti-spike CD8 responses and missed private and CD4 specificities.

The V gene is TRBV29-1, the J gene TRBJ2-5, with TRBD2 as a possible D gene (5 bases). This clonotype was sampled from an adult who was a healthcare worker with PCR-confirmed SARS-CoV-2 infection or an uninfected control (not recorded which). Source material: whole blood. CDR3 nucleotide sequence: TGCAGCGTTGAAGAGGGAGTAGAGACCCAGTACTTC. Its protein product is CSVEEGVETQYF.